This T cell receptor (beta chain) comes out of a study of T cells in Graves' hyperthyroidism and ophthalmopathy (dated 2019 in TCRdb). As for the study more broadly: Peripheral blood was sampled at the time of initial diagnosis, prior to any treatment. A discovery cohort of about a hundred patients, roughly 45 with Graves' ophthalmopathy and 55 to 60 with stable Graves' hyperthyroidism, was used to find distinguishing TCR V-J signatures. For training and testing, the 110 or so patients in the discovery cohort were randomly divided in a 7:3 ratio. In more than 5 Graves' hyperthyroidism patients, the study also compared T-cell repertoires from thyroid tissue with T-cell repertoires from blood. The paper describes TCR Vbeta CDR3 sequencing of 135 peripheral blood samples, made up of under 50 ophthalmopathy patients, 70 to 75 hyperthyroidism patients and some 17 progressor patients. Once sampling was done, hyperthyroidism patients were given methimazole at a starting dose of 30 mg daily, whereas ophthalmopathy patients were given high-dose intravenous methylprednisolone. Whether ophthalmopathy could be predicted prospectively was tested in an independent validation cohort made up of about 20 hyperthyroidism patients plus 17 patients who later progressed to ophthalmopathy. Beyond this particular receptor, the publication reports: Sample size was not statistically predetermined, and blinding of investigators to group allocation was not performed. A 13 V-J signature model separated ophthalmopathy from stable hyperthyroidism, with roughly 88% sensitivity and just under 84% specificity in cross-validation and 80%/75% in testing. Most expanded thyroid clonotypes (frequency above 0.001) were also detected in blood, suggesting blood repertoires may reflect thyroid immune responses. In validation, progression to ophthalmopathy was predicted by the model with nearly 71% sensitivity and 72.22% specificity, a median of roughly 6.4 months before onset.

In the ophthalmopathy patients, disease was moderately to severely active, with a Clinical Activity Score of 3 or more, a NOSPECS grade of 4 or more, and a duration of less than 3 months. The study excluded patients with uncontrolled infections, other autoimmune diseases, pregnancy or lactation. Diagnoses were established on the basis of clinical symptoms, serum thyroxine and TRAb, thyroid ultrasound, and orbital computed tomography. Ficoll-Paque density gradient centrifugation was used to isolate PBMCs from around 10 ml of fresh peripheral blood. Total RNA was extracted using Trizol reagent, and RNA quality was assessed on an Agilent 2100 Bioanalyzer. The junction carries 12 bases between V and J, which are trimmed by 6 bases and 4 bases respectively. The CDR3 has 13 amino acids, counting the end cysteine and phenylalanine. Only the CDR3 portion is preserved as DNA: 39 bases, with reading frame beginning at the first base. CDR1 ENHRY and CDR2 SYGVKD are derived from the germline V gene.

Amplification of TCR beta CDR3 regions was carried out from RNA transcripts. A first-round RT-PCR of the TCR CDR3 used the HTBI primer set with the Qiagen OneStep RT-PCR kit. Libraries were constructed in a second round of multiplex PCR, after which size selection and purification were carried out. Sequencing of the libraries was done on an Illumina HiSeq2000 using paired-end 100 bp reads. In the original analysis: SOAPnuke was used to process the raw data, throwing out any read that contained adapters or uncalled bases, had a mean Phred below 15, or lacked an exact constant-primer or identifier match. High-quality paired reads were merged with COPE v1.2.5, and unique nucleotide sequences were defined as clonotypes. MiTCR v1.1 was used to align clonotypes to the IMGT TRBV, TRBD and TRBJ reference segments. The analysis included only V-J combinations with a frequency above 0.0001, which together covered around 99% of the repertoires. A TCS score was defined as the ratio between F50 (clonal expansion) and ExV (chaos), using BLOSUM62-based TCRdist between CDR3 peptides within each V-J. Welch's t-statistics and random forest reduced 500 to 650 V-J features to about 13, which were used in a naive Bayes classifier (R e1071). TCRdb itself trimmed the public reads at Q25 with fastp, ran MiXCR and retained productive beta chains. Here each entry gathers all rows of one CDR3 protein and keeps the most common genes and DNA. The V and J calls were determined by TCRdb, not by the authors. Here the sample has over 250,000 distinct CDR3 sequences; around 15% occur a single time. The ten biggest clones cover around 57% of the sample.

This clonotype was recorded at least ten times. Its antigen target is currently unknown. No qualities accompany the bases; no much larger clone lies one base away. This TCR derives from a woman aged 55-69 years with Graves' ophthalmopathy. This chain joins TRBV10-3 to TRBJ2-5, with the D gene not clear enough to name. Sequenced: blood. Read as DNA, the sequence is TGTGCCATCAGCGAAGCAGGTGGAGAGACCCAGTACTTC. This encodes CAISEAGGETQYF.